One T cell receptor (beta chain) is described in this entry. The data belong to a study of blood T cell repertoires in COVID-19. Study information: Samples of COVID-19 (acute and convalescent) were obtained from the United States, Italy and Spain. PBMCs, B-cell-depleted T cells, or T cells provided the cDNA or gDNA that made up the material.

Here immunoSEQ multiplex PCR was the method, and the copy in TCRdb shows in-frame clones only, minus some. This sample has tens of thousands of clones, with 70% to 85% found just once. CDR3 size: 15 residues. The germline CDR1 and CDR2 sequences are MNHEY and SVGAGI. Trimming left V 0 bases short and J 11 bases short, with 16 bases between. Sequencing was carried out using peripheral blood. The chain couples TRBV6-5 to TRBJ1-4; tentatively, D is TRBD1 (5 bases). The sequence derives from a human donor with acute or convalescent COVID-19. The donor label of this sample is uncertain. CDR3 protein: CASSYSMGGEGKLFF. CDR3 coding DNA: TGTGCCAGCAGTTACTCCATGGGGGGGGAGGGGAAACTGTTTTTT.